This T cell receptor (beta chain) was captured in a study of read filtering for tumor transcriptome and immune sequencing. Across the whole study: R-ISS stage counts were under ten for I, about 15 for II, more than 5 for III. TCR-mapped reads were about 3.5 to 10.27 million with IR-seq versus about 75 to 1,400 with RNA-seq.

From roughly 390 ng of RNA, a library with molecular barcoded alpha/delta and beta/gamma adaptors was made. TCRdb analysed the reads with MiXCR anew, one entry per CDR3 protein. The sample shows about 90,000 distinct CDR3 sequences, approximately 13% of them seen only once. Germline lookup yields CDR1 SGHTA and CDR2 FQGNSA. The CDR3 consists of 17 residues. Germline trimming cut 1 base from V and 1 base from J; bases unmatched to any gene: 4. Study-level points and caveats: In IR-seq, single-read clonotypes were roughly 80% of clonotypes but around 3.4% of reads.

In this sample, this clonotype turned up many times. Antigen specificity is unknown. This TCR was recovered from a donor at least 40 years old with multiple myeloma. V gene TRBV7-2 combines with J gene TRBJ2-1, with 10 bases matching TRBD1. Material for sequencing was a population of CD138-negative cells sorted from bone marrow. The CDR3 DNA follows: TGTGCCAGCAGCTTAGAAACGGGACAGGGGTCCTACAATGAGCAGTTCTTC. Protein product: CASSLETGQGSYNEQFF.